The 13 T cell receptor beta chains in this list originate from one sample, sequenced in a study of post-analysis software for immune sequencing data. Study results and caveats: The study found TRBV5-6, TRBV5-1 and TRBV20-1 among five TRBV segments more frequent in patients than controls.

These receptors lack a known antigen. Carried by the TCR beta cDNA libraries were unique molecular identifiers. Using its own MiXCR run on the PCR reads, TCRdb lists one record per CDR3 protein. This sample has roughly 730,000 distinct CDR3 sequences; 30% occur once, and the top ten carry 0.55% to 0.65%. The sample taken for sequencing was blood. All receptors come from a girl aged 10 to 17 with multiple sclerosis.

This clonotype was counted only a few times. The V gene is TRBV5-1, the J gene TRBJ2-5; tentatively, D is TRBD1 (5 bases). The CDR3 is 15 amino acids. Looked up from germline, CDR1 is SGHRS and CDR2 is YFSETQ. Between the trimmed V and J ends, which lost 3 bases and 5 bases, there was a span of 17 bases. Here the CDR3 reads CASSSPAVQGETQYF. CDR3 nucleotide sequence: TGCGCCAGCAGCTCCCCGGCGGTCCAGGGCGAGACCCAGTACTTC.

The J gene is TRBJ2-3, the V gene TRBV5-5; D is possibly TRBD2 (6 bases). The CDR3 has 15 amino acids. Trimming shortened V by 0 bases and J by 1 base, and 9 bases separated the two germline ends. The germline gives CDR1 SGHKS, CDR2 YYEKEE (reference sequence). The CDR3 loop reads CASSLGGERTDTQYF. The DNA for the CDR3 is TGTGCCAGCAGCTTGGGGGGGGAGCGCACAGATACGCAGTATTTT.

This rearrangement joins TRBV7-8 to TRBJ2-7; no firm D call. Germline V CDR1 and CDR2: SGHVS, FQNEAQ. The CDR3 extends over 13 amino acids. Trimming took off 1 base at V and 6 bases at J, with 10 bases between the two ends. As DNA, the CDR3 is TGTGCCAGCAGCTTAGTGGTATCACCCGAGCAGTACTTC. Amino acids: CASSLVVSPEQYF.

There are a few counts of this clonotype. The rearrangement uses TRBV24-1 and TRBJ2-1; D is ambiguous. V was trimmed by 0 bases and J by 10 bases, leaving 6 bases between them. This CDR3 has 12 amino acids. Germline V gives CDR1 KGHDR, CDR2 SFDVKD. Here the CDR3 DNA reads TGTGCCACCAGTGATTTGCTCAGAGAGCAGTTCTTC. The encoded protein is CATSDLLREQFF.

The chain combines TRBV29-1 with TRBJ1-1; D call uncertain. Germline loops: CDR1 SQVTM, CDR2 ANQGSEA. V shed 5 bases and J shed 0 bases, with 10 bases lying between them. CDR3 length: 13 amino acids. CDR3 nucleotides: TGCAGCGTTACACAGAAGATGAACACTGAAGCTTTCTTT. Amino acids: CSVTQKMNTEAFF.

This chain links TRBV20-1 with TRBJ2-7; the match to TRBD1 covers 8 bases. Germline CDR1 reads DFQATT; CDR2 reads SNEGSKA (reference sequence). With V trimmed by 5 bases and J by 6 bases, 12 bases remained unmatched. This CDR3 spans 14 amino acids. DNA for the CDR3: TGCAGTGCTCCTGGACAGGGATCGTCGTCCGAGCAGTACTTC. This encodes CSAPGQGSSSEQYF.

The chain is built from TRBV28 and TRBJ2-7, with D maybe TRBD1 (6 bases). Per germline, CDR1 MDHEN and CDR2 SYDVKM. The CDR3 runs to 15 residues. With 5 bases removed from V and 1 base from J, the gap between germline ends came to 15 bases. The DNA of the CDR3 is TGTGCCAGCAGTGGACAGATCCGAGCGTCCTACGAGCAGTACTTC. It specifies CASSGQIRASYEQYF.

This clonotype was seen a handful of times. DNA for the CDR3: TGTGCCAGCAGTTACTCTAACATTTACCAAGAGACCCAGTACTTC. Residues: CASSYSNIYQETQYF. The V gene is TRBV6-5, the J gene TRBJ2-5; D gene uncertain. There are 15 residues in the CDR3. V was pared by 0 bases and J by 0 bases, with 8 bases between. From germline, CDR1 is MNHEY and CDR2 SVGAGI.

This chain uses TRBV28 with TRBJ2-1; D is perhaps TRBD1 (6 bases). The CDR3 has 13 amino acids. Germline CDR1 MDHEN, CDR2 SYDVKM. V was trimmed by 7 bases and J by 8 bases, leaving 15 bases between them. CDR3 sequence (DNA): TGTGCCAGCACCCCGGACAGTTTCGATGAGCAGTTCTTC. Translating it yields CASTPDSFDEQFF.

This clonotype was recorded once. CDR3: CASSPGRSPLGEQYF. CDR3 bases: TGCGCCAGCAGTCCGGGGCGGTCGCCCTTAGGAGAGCAGTACTTC. The chain combines TRBV5-1 with TRBJ2-5; D is tentatively TRBD1 or TRBD2 (5 bases each). The CDR3 loop spans 15 amino acids. Germline CDR1 SGHRS, CDR2 YFSETQ. The germline V and J ends were trimmed by 5 bases and 11 bases, with 25 bases remaining between them.

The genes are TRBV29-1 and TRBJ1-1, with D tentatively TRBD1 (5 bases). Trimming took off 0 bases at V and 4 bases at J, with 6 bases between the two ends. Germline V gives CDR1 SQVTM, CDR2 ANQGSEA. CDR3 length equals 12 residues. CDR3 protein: CSVEDRATEAFF. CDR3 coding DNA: TGCAGCGTTGAAGACAGGGCCACTGAAGCTTTCTTT.

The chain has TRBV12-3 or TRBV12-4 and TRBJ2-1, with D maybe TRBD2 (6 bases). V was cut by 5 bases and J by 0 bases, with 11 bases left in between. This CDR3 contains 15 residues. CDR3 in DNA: TGTGCCAGCAGTGTCGGACTATCCTCCTACAATGAGCAGTTCTTC. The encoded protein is CASSVGLSSYNEQFF.

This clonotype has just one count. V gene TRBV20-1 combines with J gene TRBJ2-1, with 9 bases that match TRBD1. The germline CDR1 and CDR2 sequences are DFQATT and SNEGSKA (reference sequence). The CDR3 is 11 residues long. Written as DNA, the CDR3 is TGCAGAACAACAGGGGGCAGTGAGCAGTTCTTC. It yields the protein CRTTGGSEQFF.